Described below is a single T cell receptor beta chain sequence and its context. The antigen is undetermined. Regarding treatment: 10-day PBMC culture with coronavirus spike peptide pools or control peptides (ViraFEST assay). Peptide pools at 8 to 10 ug/ml stimulated 2 million or so PBMCs per well with 9.5 to 10 IU/ml IL-2. Fresh IL-2 medium replaced half the culture medium on days 3 and 7. This specimen comes from a study of vaccination and CD4 T cells after COVID-19. CDR1 is SGHVS and CDR2 is FQNEAQ in the germline V gene. Trimming removed 1 base from V and 3 bases from J; junction bases left unmatched: 6. The CDR3 is 16 residues long. Cultured CD4+ T-cell DNA underwent Oncomine TCR Beta short-read sequencing. TCRdb itself ran the PCR reads through MiXCR, one entry per CDR3 protein. The data show fewer than 20,000 distinct CDR3 sequences, with just under 50% seen just once and 4.5% to 6% held by the top ten.

The TCR originated in a human donor who had recovered from COVID-19. The chain joins TRBV7-8 to TRBJ2-3, with 8 bases lining up with TRBD1. The sequences come from CD4+ T cells from blood, cultured in vitro, collected before SARS-CoV-2 vaccination. CDR3: CASSLGPGGLTDTQYF. Here the CDR3 DNA reads TGTGCCAGCAGCTTAGGGCCAGGGGGCTTGACAGATACGCAGTATTTT.